This TCR beta chain was retrieved from a study of blood T cells in healthy people across ages. Then a second PCR, running roughly 7 to 11 cycles, was carried out with a sample-barcoded 5' primer and a J-beta primer mix. Each CDR3 protein is one row after TCRdb ran MiXCR on the 5' RACE reads. The sample yields about 840,000 distinct CDR3 sequences, almost 30% seen once. These data were likewise used in another study, on T cells of mothers and their children. Turning to that study: The output of TCR recombination is shaped by thymic selection similarly in related and unrelated pairs.

The receptor's source is a woman in her 40s in good health. Sequenced material: blood.

Here the CDR3 reads CASRVDRDHGYTF. The CDR3 nucleotides read TGTGCCAGCAGGGTAGACAGGGACCATGGCTACACCTTC. The genes are TRBV2 and TRBJ1-2; 7 nucleotides match TRBD1. The germline CDR1 and CDR2 sequences are SNHLY and FYNNEI. The CDR3 consists of 13 residues. J gave up 6 bases and V 6 bases, and 7 bases lay outside the gene matches.